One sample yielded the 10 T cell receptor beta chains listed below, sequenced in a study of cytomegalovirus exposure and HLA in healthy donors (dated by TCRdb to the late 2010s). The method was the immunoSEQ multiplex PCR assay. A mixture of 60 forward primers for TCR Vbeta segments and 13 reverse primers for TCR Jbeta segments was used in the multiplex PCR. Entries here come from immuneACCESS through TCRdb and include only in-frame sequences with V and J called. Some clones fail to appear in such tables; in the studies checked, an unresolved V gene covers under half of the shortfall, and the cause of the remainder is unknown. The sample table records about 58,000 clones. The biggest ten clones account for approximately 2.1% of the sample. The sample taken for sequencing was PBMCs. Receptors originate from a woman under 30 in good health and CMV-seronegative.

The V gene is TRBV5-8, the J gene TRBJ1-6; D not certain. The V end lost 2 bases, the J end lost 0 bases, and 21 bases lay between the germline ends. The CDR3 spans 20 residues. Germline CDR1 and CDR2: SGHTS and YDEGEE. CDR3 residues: CASSFRTVFHTTSYNSPLHF. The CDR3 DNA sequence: TGTGCCAGCAGCTTTCGGACTGTCTTTCATACGACCTCCTATAATTCACCCCTCCACTTT.

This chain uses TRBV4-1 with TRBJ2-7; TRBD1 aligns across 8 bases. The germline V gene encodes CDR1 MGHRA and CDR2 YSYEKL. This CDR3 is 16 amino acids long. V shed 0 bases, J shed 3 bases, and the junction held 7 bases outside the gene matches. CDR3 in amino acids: CASSQEGQETYYEQYF. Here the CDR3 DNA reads TGCGCCAGCAGCCAAGAGGGACAGGAGACCTACTACGAGCAGTACTTC.

In nucleotides, the CDR3 is TGTGCCAGCAGCCCGCAAGGTGACATGTCCTACGAGCAGTACTTC. Translated: CASSPQGDMSYEQYF. The V gene is TRBV28, the J gene TRBJ2-7; D unclear. CDR1 is MDHEN and CDR2 is SYDVKM in the germline V gene. The CDR3 covers 15 residues. Trimming removed 6 bases at V and 1 base at J, with 16 bases between.

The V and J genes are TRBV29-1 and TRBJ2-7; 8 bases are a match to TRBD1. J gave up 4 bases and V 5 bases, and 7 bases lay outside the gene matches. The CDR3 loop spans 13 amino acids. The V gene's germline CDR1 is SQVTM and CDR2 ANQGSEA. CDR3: CSVLQGERYEQYF. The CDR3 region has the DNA TGCAGCGTTTTACAGGGGGAAAGATACGAGCAGTACTTC.

The CDR3 region has the DNA TGTGCCAGCTCACCATCACTCTTCTCGGAGCAGTACTTC. Its translation is CASSPSLFSEQYF. The chain joins TRBV18 to TRBJ2-7; D is uncertain. The CDR3 length is 13 residues. The germline CDR1 and CDR2 sequences are KGHSH and LQKENI. V gave up 2 bases and J gave up 7 bases, with 12 bases separating them.

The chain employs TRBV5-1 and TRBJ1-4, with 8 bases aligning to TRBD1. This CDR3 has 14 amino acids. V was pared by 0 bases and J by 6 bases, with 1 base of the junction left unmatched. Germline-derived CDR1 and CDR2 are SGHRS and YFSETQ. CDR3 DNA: TGCGCCAGCAGCTTGGCAGGGGGCTATGAAAAACTGTTTTTT. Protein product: CASSLAGGYEKLFF.

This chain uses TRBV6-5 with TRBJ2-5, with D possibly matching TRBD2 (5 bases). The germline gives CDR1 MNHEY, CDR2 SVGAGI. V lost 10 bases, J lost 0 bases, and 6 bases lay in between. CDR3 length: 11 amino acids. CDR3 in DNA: TGTGCCACCGGGGACCAAGAGACCCAGTACTTC. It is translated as CATGDQETQYF.

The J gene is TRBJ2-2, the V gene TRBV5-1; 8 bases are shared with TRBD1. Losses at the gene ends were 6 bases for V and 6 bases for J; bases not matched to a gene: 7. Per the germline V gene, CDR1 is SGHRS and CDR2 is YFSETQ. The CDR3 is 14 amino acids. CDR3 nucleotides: TGCGCCAGCAATCCCCAGGGGGCCGCCGGGGAGCTGTTTTTT. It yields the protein CASNPQGAAGELFF. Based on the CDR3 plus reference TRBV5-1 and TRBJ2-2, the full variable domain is KAGVTQTPRYLIKTRGQQVTLSCSPISGHRSVSWYQQTPGQGLQFLFEYFSETQRNKGNFPGRFSGRQFSNSRSEMNVSTLELGDSALYLCASNPQGAAGELFFGEGSRLTVL.

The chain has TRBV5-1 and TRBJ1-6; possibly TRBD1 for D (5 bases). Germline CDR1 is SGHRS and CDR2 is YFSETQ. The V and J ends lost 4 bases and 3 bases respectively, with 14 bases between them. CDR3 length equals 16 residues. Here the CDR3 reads CASSAGQVNYNSPLHF. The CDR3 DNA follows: TGCGCCAGCAGCGCGGGGCAGGTGAACTATAATTCACCCCTCCACTTT.

DNA for the CDR3: TGTGCCAGCAGTTACTCGGCGCAGGGCTATCGCTACGAGCAGTACTTC. Amino acid sequence: CASSYSAQGYRYEQYF. The chain is built from TRBV6-5 and TRBJ2-7; tentatively, D is TRBD1 (5 bases). Germline-derived CDR1 and CDR2 are MNHEY and SVGAGI. The germline V and J ends were trimmed by 0 bases and 3 bases, with 15 bases remaining between them. CDR3 length: 16 amino acids.